A single sample is the source of the 2 T cell receptor beta chains below, sequenced in a study of blood T cell repertoires in COVID-19. TCRdb keeps only in-frame clones here, not all; method: immunoSEQ multiplex PCR. This table holds about 110,000 clones, less than 85% found once. The sequenced sample consisted of peripheral blood. Every receptor here comes from a woman aged 55-69 years with acute or convalescent COVID-19.

This chain joins TRBV7-8 and TRBJ1-2; 12 bases fit TRBD1. Trimming took 5 bases from V and 3 from J; bases not matched to a gene: 4. Germline assignment: CDR1 SGHVS and CDR2 FQNEAQ. This CDR3 has 15 residues. This CDR3 is CASSRGTGGYYGYTF. CDR3 sequence (DNA): TGTGCCAGCAGCAGAGGGACAGGGGGCTACTATGGCTACACCTTC.

This rearrangement joins TRBV18 to TRBJ2-7, with 10 bases lining up with TRBD2. The CDR3 consists of 16 residues. CDR1 and CDR2 from the germline V gene are KGHSH and LQKENI. V lost 8 bases, J lost 1 base, and 11 bases stayed unmatched. The CDR3 nucleotides are TGTGCCAGCACATCGGGACTAGCGCTATATTCCTACGAGCAGTACTTC. Translating it yields CASTSGLALYSYEQYF. The full variable domain, completed using reference TRBV18 and TRBJ2-7, is NAGVMQNPRHLVRRRGQEARLRCSPMKGHSHVYWYRQLPEEGLKFMVYLQKENIIDESGMPKERFSAEFPKEGPSILRIQQVVRGDSAAYFCASTSGLALYSYEQYFGPGTRLTVT.